What follows are 23 T cell receptor beta chains derived from one specimen sequenced in a study of cytomegalovirus exposure and HLA in healthy donors (dated by TCRdb to 2016 to 2017). Receptor libraries were prepared by the immunoSEQ multiplex PCR assay. TCRdb obtained this table from immuneACCESS and retained in-frame rearrangements with V and J assigned. These tables miss some clones; where compared with another copy, unresolved V genes account for less than half of the shortfall, and the remainder is unexplained. This sample comprises about 130,000 clones, more than 80% of them detected only once. The ten most abundant clones make up over 5% of the sample. The sample comprised PBMCs. These receptor sequences come from a woman aged 30 to 39 in good health and CMV-seropositive.

The chain couples TRBV2 to TRBJ2-3; no clear D gene. V gave up 4 bases and J gave up 0 bases, with 11 bases separating them. CDR3 length: 15 residues. CDR1 and CDR2 from the germline V gene are SNHLY and FYNNEI. The CDR3 nucleotides are TGTGCCAGCAGTGGTCAGGTTGTTAGCACAGATACGCAGTATTTT. Amino acids: CASSGQVVSTDTQYF.

This chain connects TRBV15 to TRBJ1-4; TRBD1 agrees at 8 bases. The CDR3 is 11 amino acids. The junction had 0 bases not matched to a gene; V was cut back by 8 bases and J by 7 bases. Germline V lookup: CDR1 LNHNV, CDR2 YYDKDF (reference sequence). The CDR3 nucleotides read TGTGCCACCCAGGGGGCTGAAAAACTGTTTTTT. Protein: CATQGAEKLFF.

The chain joins TRBV6-6 to TRBJ2-7; 7 nucleotides agree with TRBD1. CDR3 length: 14 residues. Germline V gene sequence: CDR1 MNHNY, CDR2 SVGAGI (reference sequence). The V and J ends lost 2 bases and 2 bases, in that order; junction bases with no gene match: 3. The CDR3 here is CASSYGTAAYEQYF. CDR3 bases: TGTGCCAGCAGTTACGGGACAGCAGCCTACGAGCAGTACTTC.

The V call is TRBV5-1, the J call TRBJ2-2; 10 bases are shared with TRBD1. In germline, CDR1 is SGHRS, CDR2 YFSETQ. The V segment lost 3 bases and the J segment 7 bases; nucleotides outside the gene matches: 0. The CDR3 is made up of 13 amino acids. CDR3 in amino acids: CASSWTGGGELFF. Here the CDR3 DNA reads TGCGCCAGCAGCTGGACAGGGGGCGGGGAGCTGTTTTTT. Based on the CDR3 plus reference TRBV5-1 and TRBJ2-2, the full variable domain is KAGVTQTPRYLIKTRGQQVTLSCSPISGHRSVSWYQQTPGQGLQFLFEYFSETQRNKGNFPGRFSGRQFSNSRSEMNVSTLELGDSALYLCASSWTGGGELFFGEGSRLTVL.

The chain joins TRBV5-5 to TRBJ2-1; 7 bases map to TRBD2. With V trimmed by 0 bases and J by 1 base, 1 base remained unmatched. Per the germline V gene, CDR1 is SGHKS and CDR2 is YYEKEE (reference sequence). The CDR3 runs 15 residues. The CDR3 sequence: CASSLVAGSYNEQFF. CDR3 nucleotide sequence: TGTGCCAGCAGCTTGGTAGCGGGTTCCTACAATGAGCAGTTCTTC.

V gene TRBV28 combines with J gene TRBJ2-1, with 16 bases identical to TRBD2. CDR1 and CDR2 (germline): MDHEN, SYDVKM. Trimming cost V 7 bases and J 0 bases; bases outside gene matches: 6. CDR3 length: 18 amino acids. CDR3 region: CASTEGLAGGPSYNEQFF. The CDR3 coding sequence is TGTGCCAGCACCGAGGGACTAGCGGGGGGGCCCTCCTACAATGAGCAGTTCTTC.

The chain is built from TRBV27 and TRBJ2-7; D call uncertain. Germline V CDR1 and CDR2: MNHEY, SMNVEV (reference sequence). Trimming took off 4 bases at V and 5 bases at J, with 9 bases between the two ends. The CDR3 extends over 12 amino acids. The CDR3 sequence: CASSSTRHEQYF. The CDR3 DNA reads as TGTGCCAGCAGTTCCACCAGGCACGAGCAGTACTTC.

The chain joins TRBV2 to TRBJ2-7; 8 bases map to TRBD1. J gave up 7 bases and V 2 bases, and 13 bases lay outside the gene matches. Germline lookup yields CDR1 SNHLY and CDR2 FYNNEI. This CDR3 has 16 residues. This CDR3 reads CASSEPRWQGAGEQYF. The CDR3 DNA is TGTGCCAGCAGTGAACCCAGGTGGCAGGGGGCGGGTGAGCAGTACTTC.

The V gene is TRBV7-9, the J gene TRBJ2-7; D possibly corresponds to TRBD2 (5 bases). The V end was cut by 5 bases, the J end by 2 bases, with 16 bases between. Germline V CDR1 and CDR2: SEHNR, FQNEAQ (reference sequence). This CDR3 is built from 15 residues. CDR3 nucleotide sequence: TGTGCCAGCAGCCATTCTGTGGAGCGGCCCTACGAGCAGTACTTC. Translating gives CASSHSVERPYEQYF.

The chain is built from TRBV11-2 and TRBJ2-3, with TRBD2 matching over 10 bases. In germline, CDR1 is SGHAT, CDR2 FQNNGV. The CDR3 loop spans 16 amino acids. V dropped 5 bases and J dropped 4; count of bases not matched to a gene: 9. CDR3 protein: CASSRPLAGASDTQYF. The CDR3 nucleotides read TGTGCCAGCAGCCGACCCCTAGCGGGGGCTTCAGATACGCAGTATTTT.

The V and J genes are TRBV6-1 and TRBJ1-4, with 12 positions matching TRBD1. The CDR3 is 13 amino acids. Germline V gene data show CDR1 as MNHNS and CDR2 as SASEGT. The V segment lost 7 bases and the J segment 14 bases; nucleotides outside the gene matches: 8. The CDR3 DNA is TGTGCCAGCATTGGGACAGGGGGCCTTTGGCTGTTTTTT. This sequence encodes CASIGTGGLWLFF.

This chain connects TRBV6-1 to TRBJ1-5; perhaps TRBD1 as D (5 bases). V lost 8 bases, J lost 2 bases, and 16 bases lay in between. The CDR3 has 15 residues. Germline V gives CDR1 MNHNS, CDR2 SASEGT. CDR3 region: CASRRGFDGNQPQHF. In DNA form, the CDR3 reads TGTGCCAGCCGGAGGGGTTTTGATGGCAATCAGCCCCAGCATTTT.

The chain links TRBV7-3 to TRBJ2-1; a weak D match, TRBD1 (5 bases). Trimming took off 5 bases at V and 0 bases at J, with 11 bases between the two ends. CDR1 is SGHTA and CDR2 is FQGTGA in the germline V gene. The CDR3 spans 15 residues. CDR3 coding DNA: TGTGCCAGCAGCACCCGACAGAGCTCCTACAATGAGCAGTTCTTC. Amino acids: CASSTRQSSYNEQFF.

The rearrangement joins TRBV14 to TRBJ2-5; 11 bases map to TRBD2. The CDR3 loop spans 15 amino acids. From germline, CDR1 is SGHDN and CDR2 FVKESK. V dropped 3 bases and J dropped 6; count of bases not matched to a gene: 6. The DNA of the CDR3 is TGTGCCAGCAGCCAGTTACTAGCGGGAGATAAGACCCAGTACTTC. Its translation is CASSQLLAGDKTQYF.

This chain joins TRBV9 and TRBJ1-6; tentative D call: TRBD1 (6 bases). The V gene's germline CDR1 is SGDLS and CDR2 YYNGEE. The CDR3 is 17 amino acids. Trimming cost V 3 bases and J 1 base, with 14 bases left between them. CDR3 bases: TGTGCCAGCAGCGCCCTCAGGGGTGTTTCCTATAATTCACCCCTCCACTTT. It codes for CASSALRGVSYNSPLHF.

V usage is TRBV5-1 and J usage is TRBJ2-1, with 11 bases aligning to TRBD2. CDR3 size: 15 residues. The trim removed 0 bases at V and 9 bases at J, leaving 5 bases unmatched. Germline-derived CDR1 and CDR2 are SGHRS and YFSETQ. The CDR3 nucleotides are TGCGCCAGCAGCTTGGGCCTAGCGGGGGGAAGTGAGCAGTTCTTC. As protein: CASSLGLAGGSEQFF.

V gene TRBV10-2 combines with J gene TRBJ1-4; TRBD1 might be the D (6 bases). The CDR3 has 14 residues. V lost 3 bases, J lost 8 bases, and 13 bases lay in between. Germline CDR1 is WSHSY and CDR2 is SAAADI. The CDR3 protein is CASSEFTGNEKLFF. The CDR3 DNA sequence: TGCGCCAGCAGTGAATTCACAGGGAACGAAAAACTGTTTTTT.

J is TRBJ2-1 and V is TRBV2; a possible D gene is TRBD2 (6 bases). The CDR3 covers 13 residues. V was trimmed by 8 bases and J by 8 bases, leaving 16 bases between them. CDR1 SNHLY and CDR2 FYNNEI come from the germline V gene. CDR3 residues: CASGRRDVYEQFF. DNA of the CDR3: TGTGCCAGCGGGAGGAGGGACGTTTATGAGCAGTTCTTC.

This clone was detected only once. CDR3 protein: CASSPRTGGNTGELFF. The CDR3 DNA sequence: TGCGCCAGCAGCCCCCGTACAGGGGGGAACACCGGGGAGCTGTTTTTT. This chain joins TRBV5-1 and TRBJ2-2; 8 nucleotides match TRBD1. V gave up 4 bases and J gave up 1 base; unmatched junction bases: 6. The length of the CDR3 is 16 residues. Germline loops: CDR1 SGHRS, CDR2 YFSETQ.

This clone was detected only a few times. The genes are TRBV14 and TRBJ2-7; TRBD2 agrees at 8 bases. Germline V lookup: CDR1 SGHDN, CDR2 FVKESK. The CDR3 has 13 amino acids. V lost 4 bases and J lost 8; bases outside the gene matches: 7. CDR3 sequence reads: CASSPRTSLQQYF. CDR3 DNA: TGTGCCAGCAGCCCTAGGACTAGCCTCCAGCAGTACTTC.

This chain connects TRBV7-8 to TRBJ1-5; D perhaps matches TRBD1 (6 bases). Trimming left V 3 bases short and J 0 bases short, with 15 bases between. Germline assignment: CDR1 SGHVS and CDR2 FQNEAQ. The CDR3 covers 17 residues. In DNA, the CDR3 is TGTGCCAGCAGCTTGACGGGGAGGGGGGATAGCAATCAGCCCCAGCATTTT. Protein: CASSLTGRGDSNQPQHF.

J is TRBJ2-7 and V is TRBV6-1; no firm D call. The V gene's germline CDR1 is MNHNS and CDR2 SASEGT. This CDR3 is built from 14 residues. V was trimmed by 1 base and J by 0 bases, leaving 7 bases between them. Written as DNA, the CDR3 is TGTGCCAGCAGTGAAGTGGGCAGCTCCTACGAGCAGTACTTC. Protein: CASSEVGSSYEQYF.

The rearrangement joins TRBV7-9 to TRBJ1-1, with TRBD1 as a possible D gene (6 bases). Germline loops: CDR1 SEHNR, CDR2 FQNEAQ (reference sequence). This CDR3 comprises 16 residues. V lost 7 bases and J lost 1, with 19 bases in between. CDR3 residues: CASNDSKQGGNTEAFF. The CDR3 nucleotides read TGTGCCAGCAACGACTCCAAACAGGGTGGGAACACTGAAGCTTTCTTT.